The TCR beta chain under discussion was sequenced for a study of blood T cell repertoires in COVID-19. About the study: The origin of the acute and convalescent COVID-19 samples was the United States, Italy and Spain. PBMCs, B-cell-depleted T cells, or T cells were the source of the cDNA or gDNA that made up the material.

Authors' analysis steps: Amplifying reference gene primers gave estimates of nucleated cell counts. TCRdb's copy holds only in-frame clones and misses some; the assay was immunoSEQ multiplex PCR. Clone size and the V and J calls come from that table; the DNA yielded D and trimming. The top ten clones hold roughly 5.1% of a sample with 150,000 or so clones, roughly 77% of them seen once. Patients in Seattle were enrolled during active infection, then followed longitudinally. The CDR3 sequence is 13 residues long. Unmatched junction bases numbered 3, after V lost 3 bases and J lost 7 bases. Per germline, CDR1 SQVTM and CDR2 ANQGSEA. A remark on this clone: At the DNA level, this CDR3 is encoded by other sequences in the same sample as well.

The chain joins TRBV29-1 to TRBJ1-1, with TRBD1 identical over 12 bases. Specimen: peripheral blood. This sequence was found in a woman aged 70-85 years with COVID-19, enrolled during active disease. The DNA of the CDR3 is TGCAGCGTTGAGGGACAGGGGGCGAGTGAAGCTTTCTTT. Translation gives CSVEGQGASEAFF.